These T cell receptor beta chains were read from a single sample in a study of glioma-infiltrating T cells after dendritic cell vaccination. Sequencing used immunoSEQ multiplex PCR; TCRdb keeps in-frame clones, though not all of them. The sample lists around 90,000 clones; 70% to 90% were seen once. Sequencing was performed on blood, taken after dendritic cell vaccination. The receptors here all came from a human donor with glioblastoma. The CDR3 runs from the conserved cysteine through the conserved F or W. A D gene is named only where the DNA matches it firmly. The size entry is marked missing in some rows and otherwise reads once, few, many or a size class.

j_gene: TRBJ2-2
d_gene: TRBD2
abundance: NA
v_gene: TRBV30
CDR3aa: CACTPRPGLAERRTGELFF
CDR3nt: TGTGCCTGCACCCCCCGGCCGGGGCTAGCGGAGCGAAGGACCGGGGAGCTGTTTTTT

j_gene: TRBJ1-2
d_gene: TRBD1
abundance: NA
v_gene: TRBV6-1
CDR3aa: CASSMDRGINYGYTF
CDR3nt: TGTGCCAGCAGTATGGACAGGGGAATCAACTATGGCTACACCTTC

j_gene: TRBJ1-1
d_gene: TRBD1
abundance: NA
v_gene: TRBV10-3
CDR3aa: CAISGGDRGTEAFF
CDR3nt: TGTGCCATCAGTGGAGGGGACAGGGGCACTGAAGCTTTCTTT

j_gene: TRBJ1-2
d_gene: NA
abundance: NA
v_gene: TRBV28
CDR3aa: CASSPGALNYGYTF
CDR3nt: TGTGCCAGCAGTCCAGGGGCTCTTAACTATGGCTACACCTTC

j_gene: TRBJ1-1
d_gene: TRBD1
abundance: NA
v_gene: TRBV10-3
CDR3aa: CAISESNRGGPEAFF
CDR3nt: TGTGCCATCAGTGAGTCGAACAGGGGCGGGCCTGAAGCTTTCTTT

j_gene: TRBJ2-3
d_gene: NA
abundance: once
v_gene: TRBV6-6
CDR3aa: CASRTGGSTDTQYF
CDR3nt: TGTGCCAGCAGAACAGGAGGGAGCACAGATACGCAGTATTTT

j_gene: TRBJ1-4
d_gene: TRBD1
abundance: few
v_gene: TRBV5-1
CDR3aa: CASSLSPPGTGAEKLFF
CDR3nt: TGCGCCAGCAGCTTGTCTCCTCCGGGGACAGGGGCGGAAAAACTGTTTTTT

j_gene: TRBJ2-1
d_gene: TRBD1
abundance: NA
v_gene: TRBV30
CDR3aa: CAWKPQGALSEQFF
CDR3nt: TGTGCCTGGAAGCCCCAGGGGGCGTTGAGTGAGCAGTTCTTC

j_gene: TRBJ1-1
d_gene: NA
abundance: NA
v_gene: TRBV5-1
CDR3aa: CASSHDKNTEAFF
CDR3nt: TGCGCCAGCAGCCATGACAAGAACACTGAAGCTTTCTTT

j_gene: TRBJ2-7
d_gene: NA
abundance: few
v_gene: TRBV13
CDR3aa: CASSQDSYEQYF
CDR3nt: TGTGCCAGCAGCCAGGATTCCTACGAGCAGTACTTC

j_gene: TRBJ1-1
d_gene: TRBD1
abundance: NA
v_gene: TRBV6-5
CDR3aa: CASGTGTGITEAFF
CDR3nt: TGTGCCAGCGGTACCGGGACAGGTATCACTGAAGCTTTCTTT

j_gene: TRBJ1-1
d_gene: NA
abundance: NA
v_gene: TRBV7-9
CDR3aa: CASSLGGSGRRGTEAFF
CDR3nt: TGTGCCAGCAGCTTAGGGGGATCAGGGCGGAGAGGCACTGAAGCTTTCTTT

j_gene: TRBJ2-5
d_gene: NA
abundance: once
v_gene: TRBV7-9
CDR3aa: CASSLMASGSETQYF
CDR3nt: TGTGCCAGCAGCTTAATGGCTAGTGGGTCGGAGACCCAGTACTTC

j_gene: TRBJ2-7
d_gene: TRBD1
abundance: NA
v_gene: TRBV14
CDR3aa: CASSQGTGPFYEQYF
CDR3nt: TGTGCCAGCAGCCAAGGGACAGGGCCCTTCTACGAGCAGTACTTC

j_gene: TRBJ2-7
d_gene: TRBD1
abundance: NA
v_gene: TRBV5-1
CDR3aa: CASSRTGGALFIYEQYF
CDR3nt: TGCGCCAGCAGCCGGACAGGGGGCGCTCTCTTCATATACGAGCAGTACTTC

j_gene: TRBJ2-5
d_gene: TRBD1
abundance: NA
v_gene: TRBV5-1
CDR3aa: CASSSTDRGYQETQYF
CDR3nt: TGCGCCAGCAGCTCAACCGACAGGGGGTACCAAGAGACCCAGTACTTC

j_gene: TRBJ1-5
d_gene: TRBD1
abundance: NA
v_gene: TRBV5-5
CDR3aa: CASSHNIGNRGQPQHF
CDR3nt: TGTGCCAGCAGCCACAACATAGGGAACAGGGGTCAGCCCCAGCATTTT

j_gene: TRBJ1-2
d_gene: TRBD1
abundance: NA
v_gene: TRBV18
CDR3aa: CASSPLLAGGLNYGYTF
CDR3nt: TGTGCCAGCTCACCACTATTAGCAGGGGGGCTGAACTATGGCTACACCTTC

j_gene: TRBJ1-1
d_gene: TRBD1
abundance: NA
v_gene: TRBV5-6
CDR3aa: CASSPNRGRGRAEAFF
CDR3nt: TGTGCCAGCAGCCCTAACAGGGGGCGCGGGAGGGCTGAAGCTTTCTTT

j_gene: TRBJ2-7
d_gene: TRBD1
abundance: NA
v_gene: TRBV15
CDR3aa: CATSRDRPYEQYF
CDR3nt: TGTGCCACCAGCAGGGACAGGCCCTACGAGCAGTACTTC

j_gene: TRBJ2-5
d_gene: TRBD2
abundance: NA
v_gene: TRBV10-3
CDR3aa: CATLGTSGRGAQYF
CDR3nt: TGTGCCACGCTTGGGACTAGCGGACGTGGAGCCCAGTACTTC

j_gene: TRBJ2-7
d_gene: TRBD2
abundance: NA
v_gene: TRBV4-1
CDR3aa: CASSRKGVAGGTYEQYF
CDR3nt: TGCGCCAGCAGCCGCAAAGGGGTAGCGGGGGGGACCTACGAGCAGTACTTC

j_gene: TRBJ1-3
d_gene: NA
abundance: NA
v_gene: TRBV18
CDR3aa: CASSLQGEGNTIYF
CDR3nt: TGTGCCAGCTCACTACAGGGAGAAGGAAACACCATATATTTT

j_gene: TRBJ2-2
d_gene: NA
abundance: NA
v_gene: TRBV20-1
CDR3aa: CSASGVGELFF
CDR3nt: TGCAGTGCTAGCGGGGTCGGGGAGCTGTTTTTT

j_gene: TRBJ2-2
d_gene: NA
abundance: NA
v_gene: TRBV9
CDR3aa: CASSVTGSDTGELFF
CDR3nt: TGTGCCAGCAGCGTAACAGGGTCCGACACCGGGGAGCTGTTTTTT

j_gene: TRBJ1-2
d_gene: TRBD1
abundance: NA
v_gene: TRBV14
CDR3aa: CASSQDRGTGGYYGYTF
CDR3nt: TGTGCCAGCAGCCAAGATCGGGGGACAGGGGGGTACTATGGCTACACCTTC

j_gene: TRBJ2-3
d_gene: NA
abundance: NA
v_gene: TRBV2
CDR3aa: CASSETGTSTDTQYF
CDR3nt: TGTGCCAGCAGTGAAACGGGGACTAGCACAGATACGCAGTATTTT

j_gene: TRBJ2-7
d_gene: NA
abundance: NA
v_gene: TRBV5-1
CDR3aa: CASSPGTSKTYEQYF
CDR3nt: TGCGCCAGCAGCCCCGGGACATCAAAGACCTACGAGCAGTACTTC

j_gene: TRBJ2-1
d_gene: NA
abundance: NA
v_gene: TRBV5-4
CDR3aa: CASSLGGQTEQFF
CDR3nt: TGTGCCAGCAGCTTGGGAGGACAGACTGAGCAGTTCTTC

j_gene: TRBJ2-5
d_gene: NA
abundance: NA
v_gene: TRBV30
CDR3aa: CALKETGRGQETQYF
CDR3nt: TGTGCCTTAAAAGAAACAGGGAGAGGACAAGAGACCCAGTACTTC

j_gene: TRBJ2-5
d_gene: NA
abundance: once
v_gene: TRBV4-1
CDR3aa: CASSQEGGLIGQETQYF
CDR3nt: TGCGCCAGCAGCCAAGAAGGCGGCCTGATCGGCCAAGAGACCCAGTACTTC

j_gene: TRBJ1-1
d_gene: TRBD1
abundance: NA
v_gene: TRBV7-9
CDR3aa: CASSSQGVINTEAFF
CDR3nt: TGTGCCAGCAGCTCTCAGGGGGTTATTAACACTGAAGCTTTCTTT

j_gene: TRBJ2-6
d_gene: TRBD1
abundance: once
v_gene: TRBV2
CDR3aa: CASSYHTGAGANVLTF
CDR3nt: TGTGCCAGCAGTTACCATACAGGGGCTGGGGCCAACGTCCTGACTTTC

j_gene: TRBJ1-5
d_gene: TRBD1
abundance: NA
v_gene: TRBV19
CDR3aa: CASSPRTGGGNQPQHF
CDR3nt: TGTGCCAGTAGTCCCCGGACAGGGGGCGGCAATCAGCCCCAGCATTTT

j_gene: TRBJ1-4
d_gene: NA
abundance: NA
v_gene: TRBV29-1
CDR3aa: CSANSGGANEKLFF
CDR3nt: TGCAGCGCCAACTCGGGGGGAGCTAATGAAAAACTGTTTTTT

j_gene: TRBJ1-2
d_gene: NA
abundance: NA
v_gene: TRBV28
CDR3aa: CASSSSYGYTF
CDR3nt: TGTGCCAGCAGTTCCTCTTATGGCTACACCTTC

j_gene: TRBJ2-1
d_gene: TRBD1
abundance: NA
v_gene: TRBV4-1
CDR3aa: CASRATGVYNEQFF
CDR3nt: TGCGCCAGCAGAGCTACAGGGGTATACAATGAGCAGTTCTTC

j_gene: TRBJ1-2
d_gene: TRBD1
abundance: NA
v_gene: TRBV2
CDR3aa: CASSWTGNNNYGYTF
CDR3nt: TGTGCCAGCAGCTGGACAGGGAATAATAACTATGGCTACACCTTC

j_gene: TRBJ2-1
d_gene: TRBD2
abundance: NA
v_gene: TRBV11-2
CDR3aa: CASSLGGLAGAGYNEQFF
CDR3nt: TGTGCCAGCAGCTTAGGTGGACTAGCGGGAGCTGGGTACAATGAGCAGTTCTTC

j_gene: TRBJ2-3
d_gene: TRBD1
abundance: NA
v_gene: TRBV5-4
CDR3aa: CASSLDGQGVDTQYF
CDR3nt: TGTGCCAGCAGCCTCGACGGACAGGGGGTAGATACGCAGTATTTT

j_gene: TRBJ1-2
d_gene: TRBD1
abundance: NA
v_gene: TRBV7-3
CDR3aa: CASSLRDGTGGLLYGYTF
CDR3nt: TGTGCCAGCAGCTTACGGGACGGGACAGGGGGCCTTCTCTATGGCTACACCTTC

j_gene: TRBJ2-2
d_gene: NA
abundance: NA
v_gene: TRBV5-1
CDR3aa: CASSLEQAAGELFF
CDR3nt: TGCGCCAGCAGCTTGGAACAGGCGGCCGGGGAGCTGTTTTTT

j_gene: TRBJ2-3
d_gene: TRBD2
abundance: once
v_gene: TRBV10-3
CDR3aa: CAAGLAGGDTQYF
CDR3nt: TGTGCCGCCGGACTAGCGGGGGGTGACACGCAGTATTTT

j_gene: TRBJ1-5
d_gene: NA
abundance: NA
v_gene: TRBV2
CDR3aa: CASSESQFQPQHF
CDR3nt: TGTGCCAGCAGTGAATCGCAGTTTCAGCCCCAGCATTTT

j_gene: TRBJ1-4
d_gene: TRBD1
abundance: few
v_gene: TRBV5-1
CDR3aa: CASSQGTGLATNEKLFF
CDR3nt: TGCGCCAGCAGCCAAGGGACAGGGCTTGCAACTAATGAAAAACTGTTTTTT